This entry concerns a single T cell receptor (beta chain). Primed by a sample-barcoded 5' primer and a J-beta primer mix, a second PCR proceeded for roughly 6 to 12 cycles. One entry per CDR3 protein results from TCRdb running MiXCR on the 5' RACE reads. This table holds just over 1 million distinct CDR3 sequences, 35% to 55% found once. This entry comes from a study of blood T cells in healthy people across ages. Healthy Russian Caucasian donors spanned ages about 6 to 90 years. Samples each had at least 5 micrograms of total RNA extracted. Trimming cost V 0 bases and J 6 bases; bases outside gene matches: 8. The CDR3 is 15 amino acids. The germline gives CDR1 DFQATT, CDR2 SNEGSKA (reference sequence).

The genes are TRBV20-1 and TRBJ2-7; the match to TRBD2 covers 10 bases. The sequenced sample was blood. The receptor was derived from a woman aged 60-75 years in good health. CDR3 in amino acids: CSARDSSGRGFEQYF. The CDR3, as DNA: TGCAGTGCTAGAGACTCTAGCGGGAGAGGATTCGAGCAGTACTTC.